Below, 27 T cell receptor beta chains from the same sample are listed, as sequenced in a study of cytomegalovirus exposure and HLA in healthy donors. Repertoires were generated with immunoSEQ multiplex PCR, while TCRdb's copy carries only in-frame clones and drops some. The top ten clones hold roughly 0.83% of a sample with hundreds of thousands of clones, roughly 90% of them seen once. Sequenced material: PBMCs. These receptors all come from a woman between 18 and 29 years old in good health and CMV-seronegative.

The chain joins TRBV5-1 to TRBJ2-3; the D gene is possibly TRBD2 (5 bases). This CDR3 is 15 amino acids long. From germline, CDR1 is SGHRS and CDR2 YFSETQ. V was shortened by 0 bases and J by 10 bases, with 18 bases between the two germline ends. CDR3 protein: CASSLVIASQRAQYF. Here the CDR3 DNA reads TGCGCCAGCAGCTTGGTTATTGCCTCTCAGAGGGCGCAGTATTTT.

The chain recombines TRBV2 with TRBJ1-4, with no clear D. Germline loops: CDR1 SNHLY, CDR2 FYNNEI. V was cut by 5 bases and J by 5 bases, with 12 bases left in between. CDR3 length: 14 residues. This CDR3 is CASSKEHKNEKLFF. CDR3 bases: TGTGCCAGCAGTAAAGAACATAAGAATGAAAAACTGTTTTTT.

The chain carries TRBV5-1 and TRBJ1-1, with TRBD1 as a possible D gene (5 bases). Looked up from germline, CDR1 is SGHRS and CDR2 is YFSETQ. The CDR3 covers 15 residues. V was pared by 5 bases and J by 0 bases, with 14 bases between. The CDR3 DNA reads TGCGCCAGCAGTAGGTCAGGGCAGATGAACACTGAAGCTTTCTTT. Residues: CASSRSGQMNTEAFF. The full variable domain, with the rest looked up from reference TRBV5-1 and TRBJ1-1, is KAGVTQTPRYLIKTRGQQVTLSCSPISGHRSVSWYQQTPGQGLQFLFEYFSETQRNKGNFPGRFSGRQFSNSRSEMNVSTLELGDSALYLCASSRSGQMNTEAFFGQGTRLTVV.

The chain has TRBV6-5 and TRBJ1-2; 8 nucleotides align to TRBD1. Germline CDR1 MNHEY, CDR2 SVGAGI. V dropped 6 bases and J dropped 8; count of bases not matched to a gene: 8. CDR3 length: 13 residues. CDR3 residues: CASSLVRGQGYTF. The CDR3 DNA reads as TGTGCCAGCAGCCTAGTCAGGGGGCAGGGCTACACCTTC.

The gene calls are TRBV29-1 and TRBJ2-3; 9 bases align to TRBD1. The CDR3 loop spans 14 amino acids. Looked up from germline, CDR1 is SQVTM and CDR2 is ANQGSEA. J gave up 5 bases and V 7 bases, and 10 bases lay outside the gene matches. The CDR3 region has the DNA TGCAGCGGTATGAACAGGGGGCGCGGAGATACGCAGTATTTT. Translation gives CSGMNRGRGDTQYF.

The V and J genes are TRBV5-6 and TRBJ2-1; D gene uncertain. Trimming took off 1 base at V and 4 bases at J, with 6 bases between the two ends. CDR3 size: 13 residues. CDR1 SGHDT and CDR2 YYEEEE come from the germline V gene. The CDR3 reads CASSLRGYNEQFF. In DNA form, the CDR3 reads TGTGCCAGCAGCTTGAGAGGTTACAATGAGCAGTTCTTC.

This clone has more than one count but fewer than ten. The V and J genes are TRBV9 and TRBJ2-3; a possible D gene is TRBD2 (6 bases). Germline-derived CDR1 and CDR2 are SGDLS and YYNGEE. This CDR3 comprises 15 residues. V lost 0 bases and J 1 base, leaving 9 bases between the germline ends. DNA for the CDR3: TGTGCCAGCAGCGTAGGCGGGGTCGGCACAGATACGCAGTATTTT. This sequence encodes CASSVGGVGTDTQYF.

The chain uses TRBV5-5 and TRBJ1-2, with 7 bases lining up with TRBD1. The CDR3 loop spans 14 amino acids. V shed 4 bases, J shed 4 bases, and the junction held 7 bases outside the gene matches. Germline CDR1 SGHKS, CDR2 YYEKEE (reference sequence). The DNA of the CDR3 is TGTGCCAGCAGCGGCAGGGGGTCTAGCTATGGCTACACCTTC. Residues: CASSGRGSSYGYTF.

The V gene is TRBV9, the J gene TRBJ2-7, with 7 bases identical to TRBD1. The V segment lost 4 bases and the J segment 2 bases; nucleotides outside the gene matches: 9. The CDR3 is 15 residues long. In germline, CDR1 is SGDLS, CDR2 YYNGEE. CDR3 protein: CASSPDRAQTYEQYF. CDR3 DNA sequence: TGTGCCAGCAGCCCCGACAGGGCACAGACCTACGAGCAGTACTTC.

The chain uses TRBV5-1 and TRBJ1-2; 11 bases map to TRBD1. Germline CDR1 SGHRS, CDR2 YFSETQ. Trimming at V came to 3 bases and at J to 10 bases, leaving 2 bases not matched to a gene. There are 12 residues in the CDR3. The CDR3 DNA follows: TGCGCCAGCAGCTGGGACAGGGGGAACTACACCTTC. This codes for CASSWDRGNYTF. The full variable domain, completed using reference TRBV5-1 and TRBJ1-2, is KAGVTQTPRYLIKTRGQQVTLSCSPISGHRSVSWYQQTPGQGLQFLFEYFSETQRNKGNFPGRFSGRQFSNSRSEMNVSTLELGDSALYLCASSWDRGNYTFGSGTRLTVV.

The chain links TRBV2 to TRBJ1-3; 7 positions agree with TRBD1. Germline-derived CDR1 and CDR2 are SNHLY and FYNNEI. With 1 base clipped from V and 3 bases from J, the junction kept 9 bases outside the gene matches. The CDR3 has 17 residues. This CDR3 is CASSEGWQGGGGNTIYF. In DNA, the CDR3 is TGTGCCAGCAGTGAAGGCTGGCAGGGGGGCGGTGGAAACACCATATATTTT.

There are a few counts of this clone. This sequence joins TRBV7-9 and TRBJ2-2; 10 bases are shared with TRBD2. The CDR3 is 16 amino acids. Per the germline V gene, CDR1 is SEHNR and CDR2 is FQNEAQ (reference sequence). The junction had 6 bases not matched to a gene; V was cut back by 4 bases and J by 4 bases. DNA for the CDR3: TGTGCCAGCAGCTCTCGGACTAGCGGTCCCACCGGGGAGCTGTTTTTT. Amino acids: CASSSRTSGPTGELFF.

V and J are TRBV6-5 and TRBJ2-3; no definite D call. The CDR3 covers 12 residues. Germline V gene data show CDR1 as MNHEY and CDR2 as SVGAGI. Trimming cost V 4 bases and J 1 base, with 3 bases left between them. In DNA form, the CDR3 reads TGTGCCAGCAGTTCAGGCACAGATACGCAGTATTTT. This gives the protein CASSSGTDTQYF.

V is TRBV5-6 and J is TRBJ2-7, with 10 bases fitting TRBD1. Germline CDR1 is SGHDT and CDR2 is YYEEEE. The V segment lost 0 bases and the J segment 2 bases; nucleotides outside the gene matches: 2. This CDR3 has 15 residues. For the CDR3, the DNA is TGTGCCAGCAGCTTGGTTGGACAGGGGGCCTACGAGCAGTACTTC. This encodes CASSLVGQGAYEQYF.

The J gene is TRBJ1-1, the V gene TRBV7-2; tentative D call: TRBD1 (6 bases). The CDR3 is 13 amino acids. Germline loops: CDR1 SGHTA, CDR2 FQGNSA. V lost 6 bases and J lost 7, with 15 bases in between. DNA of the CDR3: TGTGCCAGCAGTTTCCTCGACAGGTATGAAGCTTTCTTT. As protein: CASSFLDRYEAFF.

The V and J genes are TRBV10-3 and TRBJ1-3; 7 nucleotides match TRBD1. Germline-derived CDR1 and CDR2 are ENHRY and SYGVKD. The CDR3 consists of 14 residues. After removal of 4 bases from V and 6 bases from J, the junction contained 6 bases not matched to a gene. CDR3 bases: TGTGCCATCAGTGGGACAGGAGCGTCAAACACCATATATTTT. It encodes CAISGTGASNTIYF.

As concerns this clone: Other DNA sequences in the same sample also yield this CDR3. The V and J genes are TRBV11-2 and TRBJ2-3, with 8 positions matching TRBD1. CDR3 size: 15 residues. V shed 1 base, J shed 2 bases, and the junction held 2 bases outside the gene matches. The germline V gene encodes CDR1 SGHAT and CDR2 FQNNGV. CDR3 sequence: CASSLGTGHTDTQYF. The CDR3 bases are TGTGCCAGCAGCTTAGGGACAGGGCACACAGATACGCAGTATTTT.

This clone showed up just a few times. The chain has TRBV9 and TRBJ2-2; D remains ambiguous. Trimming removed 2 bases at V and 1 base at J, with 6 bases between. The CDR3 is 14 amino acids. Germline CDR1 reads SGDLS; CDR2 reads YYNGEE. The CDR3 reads CASSVRKNTGELFF. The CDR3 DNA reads TGTGCCAGCAGCGTCAGAAAGAACACCGGGGAGCTGTTTTTT.

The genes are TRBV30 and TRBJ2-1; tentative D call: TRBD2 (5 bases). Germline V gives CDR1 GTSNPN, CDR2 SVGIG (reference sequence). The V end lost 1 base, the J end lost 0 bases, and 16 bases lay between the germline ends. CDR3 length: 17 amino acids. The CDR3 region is CAWSGILAFSSYNEQFF. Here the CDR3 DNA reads TGTGCCTGGAGTGGGATATTAGCGTTTAGCTCCTACAATGAGCAGTTCTTC.

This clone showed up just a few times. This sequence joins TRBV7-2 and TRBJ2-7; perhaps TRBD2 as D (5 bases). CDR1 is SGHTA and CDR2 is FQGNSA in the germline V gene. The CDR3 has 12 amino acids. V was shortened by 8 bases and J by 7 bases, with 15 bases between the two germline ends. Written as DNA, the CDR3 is TGTGCCAGCGGGAGCAACTTGAGTGAGCAGTACTTC. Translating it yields CASGSNLSEQYF.

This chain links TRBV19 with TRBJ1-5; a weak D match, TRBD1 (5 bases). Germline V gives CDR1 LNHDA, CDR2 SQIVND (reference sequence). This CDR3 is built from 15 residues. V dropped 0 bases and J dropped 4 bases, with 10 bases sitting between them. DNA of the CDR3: TGTGCCAGTAGTATAGACAGCAGGGCAAATCAGCCCCAGCATTTT. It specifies CASSIDSRANQPQHF. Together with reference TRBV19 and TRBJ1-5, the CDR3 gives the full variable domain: DGGITQSPKYLFRKEGQNVTLSCEQNLNHDAMYWYRQDPGQGLRLIYYSQIVNDFQKGDIAEGYSVSREKKESFPLTVTSAQKNPTAFYLCASSIDSRANQPQHFGDGTRLSIL.

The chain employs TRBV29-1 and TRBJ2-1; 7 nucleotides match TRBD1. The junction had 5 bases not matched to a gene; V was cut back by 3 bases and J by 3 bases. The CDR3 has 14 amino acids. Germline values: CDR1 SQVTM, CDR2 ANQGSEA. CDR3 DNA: TGCAGCGTTGAGGGAACAGGGGACTACAATGAGCAGTTCTTC. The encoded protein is CSVEGTGDYNEQFF.

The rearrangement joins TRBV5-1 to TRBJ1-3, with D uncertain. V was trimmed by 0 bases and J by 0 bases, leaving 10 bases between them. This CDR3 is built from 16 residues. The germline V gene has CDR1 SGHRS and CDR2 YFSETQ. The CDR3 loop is CASSLDHSLSGNTIYF. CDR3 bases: TGCGCCAGCAGCTTGGACCACAGCCTCTCTGGAAACACCATATATTTT.

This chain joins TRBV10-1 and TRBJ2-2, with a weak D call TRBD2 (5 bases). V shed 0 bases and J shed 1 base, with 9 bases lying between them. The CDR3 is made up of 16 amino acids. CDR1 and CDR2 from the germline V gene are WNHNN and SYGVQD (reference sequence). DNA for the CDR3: TGCGCCAGCAGTGAGTCCGGACTTATGAACACCGGGGAGCTGTTTTTT. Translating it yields CASSESGLMNTGELFF.

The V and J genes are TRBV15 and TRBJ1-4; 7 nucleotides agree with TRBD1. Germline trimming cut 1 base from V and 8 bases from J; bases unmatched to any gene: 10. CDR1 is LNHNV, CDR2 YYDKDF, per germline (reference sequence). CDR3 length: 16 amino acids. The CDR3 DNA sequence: TGTGCCACCAGCAGAGTAAACAGGGGTGGAGAAGAAAAACTGTTTTTT. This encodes CATSRVNRGGEEKLFF.

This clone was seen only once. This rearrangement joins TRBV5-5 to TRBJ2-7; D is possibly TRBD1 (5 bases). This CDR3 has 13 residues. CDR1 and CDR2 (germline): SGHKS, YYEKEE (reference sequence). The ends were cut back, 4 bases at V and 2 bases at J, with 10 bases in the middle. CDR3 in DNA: TGTGCCAGCAGCCCCCTAGGGGCCTACGAGCAGTACTTC. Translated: CASSPLGAYEQYF.

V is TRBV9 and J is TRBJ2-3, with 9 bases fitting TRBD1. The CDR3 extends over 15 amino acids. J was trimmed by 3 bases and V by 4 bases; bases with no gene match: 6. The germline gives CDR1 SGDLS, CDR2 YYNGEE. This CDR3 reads CASSPGQGRTDTQYF. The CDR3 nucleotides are TGTGCCAGCAGCCCAGGACAGGGGCGTACAGATACGCAGTATTTT.